This entry lists 14 T cell receptor beta chains sequenced from one sample in a study of control samples from healthy donors and cancer patients. TCRdb's table, derived via immunoSEQ multiplex PCR, lists solely in-frame clones and lacks some. Counted here are around 150,000 clones, approximately 90% occurring once; the ten biggest clones make up 9.5% to 15%. Material: blood. These receptors all stem from a man aged 30 to 45 in good health.

This chain joins TRBV29-1 and TRBJ1-1; 8 positions match TRBD1. The CDR3 has 13 residues. Germline V gives CDR1 SQVTM, CDR2 ANQGSEA. V lost 7 bases to trimming and J lost 2 bases; unmatched junction nucleotides: 6. The CDR3 DNA reads as TGCAGCGCCAACAGGGGGGGCAACACTGAAGCTTTCTTT. Residues: CSANRGGNTEAFF.

The chain carries TRBV9 and TRBJ1-5, with unresolved D. The CDR3 runs 13 residues. Trimming pared 4 bases from V and 2 bases from J, leaving 7 bases between. Germline CDR1 SGDLS, CDR2 YYNGEE. The CDR3 region is CASSSLGNQPQHF. CDR3 bases: TGTGCCAGCAGCTCCCTGGGCAATCAGCCCCAGCATTTT. The full variable domain, rest sourced from reference TRBV9 and TRBJ1-5, is DSGVTQTPKHLITATGQRVTLRCSPRSGDLSVYWYQQSLDQGLQFLIQYYNGEERAKGNILERFSAQQFPDLHSELNLSSLELGDSALYFCASSSLGNQPQHFGDGTRLSIL.

This chain links TRBV15 with TRBJ2-7; maybe TRBD2 (5 bases). Per the germline V gene, CDR1 is LNHNV and CDR2 is YYDKDF (reference sequence). Trimming removed 3 bases at V and 2 bases at J, with 11 bases between. The CDR3 runs to 14 residues. The CDR3 nucleotides read TGTGCCACCAGCAGTCGCGGGCAGGCCTACGAGCAGTACTTC. Its protein product is CATSSRGQAYEQYF. Complete variable domain (other parts from reference TRBV15 and TRBJ2-7): DAMVIQNPRYQVTQFGKPVTLSCSQTLNHNVMYWYQQKSSQAPKLLFHYYDKDFNNEADTPDNFQSRRPNTSFCFLDIRSPGLGDTAMYLCATSSRGQAYEQYFGPGTRLTVT.

CDR3 in DNA: TGTGCCAGCAGCCCCGTGACAGGGAATCGCACAGATACGCAGTATTTT. It encodes CASSPVTGNRTDTQYF. The chain is built from TRBV14 and TRBJ2-3; TRBD1 matches 7 bases. The CDR3 runs to 16 residues. The germline V gene has CDR1 SGHDN and CDR2 FVKESK. V shed 4 bases, J shed 1 base, and the junction held 8 bases outside the gene matches. The entire variable domain, with the rest obtained from reference TRBV14 and TRBJ2-3, is as follows: EAGVTQFPSHSVIEKGQTVTLRCDPISGHDNLYWYRRVMGKEIKFLLHFVKESKQDESGMPNNRFLAERTGGTYSTLKVQPAELEDSGVYFCASSPVTGNRTDTQYFGPGTRLTVL.

The CDR3 loop reads CASSQDWAPSRNTIYF. The CDR3 region has the DNA TGCGCCAGCAGCCAAGACTGGGCTCCAAGTCGGAACACCATATATTTT. The chain links TRBV4-3 to TRBJ1-3; D not resolved. Germline V gene data show CDR1 as LGHNA and CDR2 as YSLEER. There are 16 residues in the CDR3. Trimming took off 0 bases at V and 7 bases at J, with 16 bases between the two ends.

The CDR3 coding sequence is TGTGCCAGCAGCAGGCGACAGGGGGCCGAGAATTCACCCCTCCACTTT. Protein: CASSRRQGAENSPLHF. The chain combines TRBV7-2 with TRBJ1-6, with TRBD1 identical over 10 bases. The CDR3 is 16 residues long. In germline, CDR1 is SGHTA, CDR2 FQGNSA. V was clipped by 5 bases and J by 7 bases; unmatched bases: 8.

This chain connects TRBV28 to TRBJ1-1; D is uncertain. V shed 7 bases and J shed 4 bases, with 4 bases lying between them. CDR1 MDHEN and CDR2 SYDVKM come from the germline V gene. The CDR3 runs to 10 residues. Here the CDR3 reads CASKTTEAFF. Written as DNA, the CDR3 is TGTGCCAGCAAAACCACTGAAGCTTTCTTT.

The rearrangement uses TRBV29-1 and TRBJ2-3, with TRBD2 matching 9 bases. This CDR3 region has 15 residues. Trimming at V came to 3 bases and at J to 4 bases, leaving 8 bases not matched to a gene. Germline lookup yields CDR1 SQVTM and CDR2 ANQGSEA. The CDR3 DNA follows: TGCAGCGTTGATTATGCTAGCGGGATATCAGATACGCAGTATTTT. It is translated as CSVDYASGISDTQYF.

The chain joins TRBV7-3 to TRBJ2-1; D not resolved. Deletions cut 2 bases from V and 10 bases from J, with 12 bases between. The CDR3 loop spans 13 amino acids. CDR1 is SGHTA, CDR2 FQGTGA, per germline. The CDR3 here is CASSLPPAGEQFF. CDR3 DNA: TGTGCCAGCAGCTTACCGCCAGCAGGAGAGCAGTTCTTC.

This rearrangement joins TRBV7-9 to TRBJ2-3; tentatively, D is TRBD2 (6 bases). With 10 bases removed from V and 0 bases from J, the gap between germline ends came to 11 bases. Germline V gene data show CDR1 as SEHNR and CDR2 as FQNEAQ (reference sequence). There are 13 residues in the CDR3. Here the CDR3 DNA reads TGTGCCACACCGGGACTTAGCACAGATACGCAGTATTTT. Residues: CATPGLSTDTQYF.

Written as DNA, the CDR3 is TGTGCCAGCAGTCAGGAGATTAATCAGCCCCAGCATTTT. Its translation is CASSQEINQPQHF. The chain carries TRBV6-4 and TRBJ1-5; no clear D. The CDR3 length is 13 residues. The V gene lost 5 bases and the J gene lost 4 bases, with 9 bases spanning the gap. CDR1 is MRHNA, CDR2 SNTAGT, per germline.

V usage is TRBV6-5 and J usage is TRBJ1-5; D is uncertain. Trimming cost V 6 bases and J 7 bases, with 10 bases left between them. This CDR3 has 12 amino acids. CDR1 and CDR2 (germline): MNHEY, SVGAGI. CDR3 DNA: TGTGCCAGCAGCCCCTTAGGGCAGCCCCAGCATTTT. Translated: CASSPLGQPQHF.

This chain connects TRBV2 to TRBJ2-7; 8 bases match TRBD2. With 8 bases clipped from V and 6 bases from J, the junction kept 12 bases outside the gene matches. The CDR3 runs 14 residues. Germline CDR1 SNHLY, CDR2 FYNNEI. CDR3 in amino acids: CASQLGAGGGEQYF. CDR3 DNA: TGTGCCAGCCAGCTCGGGGCGGGAGGAGGCGAGCAGTACTTC.

The chain couples TRBV6-4 to TRBJ1-1; D unclear. The V end lost 7 bases, the J end lost 8 bases, and 8 bases lay between the germline ends. The CDR3 extends over 10 amino acids. Germline V gene data show CDR1 as MRHNA and CDR2 as SNTAGT. This CDR3 is CASIGSEAFF. The CDR3 DNA follows: TGTGCCAGCATCGGTTCCGAAGCTTTCTTT.